This T cell receptor (beta chain) was sequenced in a study of regulatory T cells in long-lasting Graves disease. Between the trimmed V and J ends, which lost 3 bases and 5 bases, there was a span of 9 bases. The CDR3 is 13 residues long. Germline-derived CDR1 and CDR2 are KGHDR and SFDVKD. Construction of TCR beta libraries relied on iRepertoire HTBI primers and on Arm-PCR targeting CDR3 regions. TCRdb re-analysed the multiplex PCR reads in MiXCR, keeping a single row per CDR3 protein. The sample has fewer than 650,000 distinct CDR3 sequences; around 15% are singletons. Time point specified: newly diagnosed GD, antithyroid drugs for less than 3 months. The TCR library was made from RNA that had been extracted from PBMCs in TRIzol. The same data also went into a second study, on T cells in Graves' hyperthyroidism and ophthalmopathy.

This specimen was peripheral blood mononuclear cells (PBMCs), taken at new diagnosis, from a patient treated with antithyroid drugs. The receptor comes from a woman in her 30s with Graves disease. This chain connects TRBV24-1 to TRBJ1-2; D uncertain. The CDR3 here is CATSDAGKYGYTF. CDR3 nucleotide sequence: TGTGCCACCAGTGATGCGGGGAAGTATGGCTACACCTTC.